Below are 23 T cell receptor beta chains sequenced from a single sample in a study of CD8 T cells in ankylosing spondylitis. TCRdb independently ran MiXCR on the 5' RACE reads; one entry per CDR3 protein. The profile covers approximately 210,000 distinct CDR3 sequences, with around 13% appearing a single time and more than 15% taken by the ten largest. Sequenced: blood, either unsorted or a sorted T cell fraction (not recorded which). These receptors came from a male donor with ankylosing spondylitis or in good health (not recorded which).

The rearrangement links TRBV21-1 to TRBJ1-5. TRBV21-1 is described as a pseudogene. The CDR3 spans 17 residues. CDR3 in DNA: TGTGCCAGCAGCAAAGATAGTCCGGCGTATAGCAATCAGCCCCAGCATTTT. Its translation: CASSKDSPAYSNQPQHF.

There are a few counts of this clonotype. This chain links TRBV5-5 with TRBJ2-1; D is uncertain. The V gene's germline CDR1 is SGHKS and CDR2 YYEKEE (reference sequence). The CDR3 covers 11 residues. The V gene lost 2 bases and the J gene lost 7 bases, with 4 bases spanning the gap. Here the CDR3 DNA reads TGTGCCAGCAGCTTTATGAATGAGCAGTTCTTC. Amino acids: CASSFMNEQFF.

This clonotype was observed a handful of times. V is TRBV7-2 and J is TRBJ2-5; D possibly uses TRBD1 or TRBD2 (5 bases each). The germline gives CDR1 SGHTA, CDR2 FQGNSA. This CDR3 is built from 15 residues. The ends were cut back, 5 bases at V and 5 bases at J, with 18 bases in the middle. CDR3 sequence: CASSPLRGSGETQYF. The CDR3 DNA is TGTGCCAGCAGCCCTTTGAGGGGTTCCGGGGAGACCCAGTACTTC. Full variable domain (missing parts from reference TRBV7-2 and TRBJ2-5): GAGVSQSPSNKVTEKGKDVELRCDPISGHTALYWYRQSLGQGLEFLIYFQGNSAPDKSGLPSDRFSAERTGGSVSTLTIQRTQQEDSAVYLCASSPLRGSGETQYFGPGTRLLVL.

Many counts were recorded for this clonotype. The chain's CDR3 is CASSDSYTGELFF. In nucleotides, the CDR3 is TGTGCCAGCAGCGACAGCTACACCGGGGAGCTGTTTTTT. The V gene is TRBV12-3 or TRBV12-4, the J gene TRBJ2-2, with D possibly TRBD1 on 5 matching bases. The CDR3 contains 13 residues. V lost 6 bases and J lost 3, with 8 bases in between.

The V call is TRBV27, the J call TRBJ1-2; D is possibly TRBD1 (5 bases). The V and J ends lost 11 bases and 7 bases respectively, with 17 bases between them. Per germline, CDR1 MNHEY and CDR2 SMNVEV (reference sequence). The CDR3 contains 12 residues. In DNA form, the CDR3 reads TGTGCCGTAGGGGCAGGGCCAGCTGGCTACACCTTC. Protein product: CAVGAGPAGYTF.

V and J are TRBV30 and TRBJ2-2; D ambiguous. This CDR3 is built from 14 residues. The V end was cut by 3 bases, the J end by 0 bases, with 8 bases between. Germline CDR1 is GTSNPN and CDR2 is SVGIG (reference sequence). CDR3 bases: TGTGCCTGGAGCACGGTAACGAACACCGGGGAGCTGTTTTTT. Residues: CAWSTVTNTGELFF.

The V and J genes are TRBV25-1 and TRBJ2-2; TRBD2 matches 8 bases. V lost 4 bases, J lost 2 bases, and 3 bases stayed unmatched. The V gene's germline CDR1 is MGHDK and CDR2 SYGVNS. The CDR3 has 15 residues. CDR3 sequence: CASSVSGSNTGELFF. The CDR3 region has the DNA TGTGCCAGCAGTGTAAGCGGGAGTAACACCGGGGAGCTGTTTTTT.

The chain links TRBV9 to TRBJ1-1, with D uncertain. V was pared by 4 bases and J by 4 bases, with 8 bases between. This CDR3 region has 12 residues. CDR1 is SGDLS and CDR2 is YYNGEE in the germline V gene. CDR3 nucleotides: TGTGCCAGCAGCCCCGACGGCACTGAAGCTTTCTTT. Amino acid sequence: CASSPDGTEAFF.

This clonotype was found many times. The chain links TRBV27 to TRBJ2-1; 13 bases align to TRBD2. With V trimmed by 5 bases and J by 9 bases, 4 bases remained unmatched. This CDR3 is built from 14 residues. CDR1 and CDR2 from the germline V gene are MNHEY and SMNVEV (reference sequence). The CDR3 DNA sequence: TGTGCCAGCAGTCCGGGACTAGCGGGAAGTGAGCAGTTCTTC. It is translated as CASSPGLAGSEQFF.

This clonotype was counted a few times. The rearrangement links TRBV3-1 to TRBJ1-2, with D maybe TRBD1 (6 bases). Germline V gene lookup returns CDR1 LGHDT and CDR2 YNNKEL (reference sequence). This CDR3 region has 14 residues. Trimming removed 0 bases at V and 6 bases at J, with 11 bases between. The CDR3 region has the DNA TGTGCCAGCAGCCAAGAAAGGCAGGGGAATGGCTACACCTTC. This encodes CASSQERQGNGYTF.

The gene calls are TRBV7-8 and TRBJ2-3; D uncertain. Germline V gene lookup returns CDR1 SGHVS and CDR2 FQNEAQ. The CDR3 has 17 residues. Trimming stripped 1 base from V and 0 bases from J, with 14 bases between. In nucleotides, the CDR3 is TGTGCCAGCAGCTTAGGGTGGCGCGGAGACAGCACAGATACGCAGTATTTT. It codes for CASSLGWRGDSTDTQYF.

There are many counts of this clonotype. The rearrangement uses TRBV4-1 and TRBJ2-7; D ambiguous. The CDR3 is 12 residues long. The germline V gene encodes CDR1 MGHRA and CDR2 YSYEKL. The germline V and J ends were trimmed by 0 bases and 6 bases, with 6 bases remaining between them. The CDR3: CASSQDRVEQYF. The CDR3 DNA reads TGCGCCAGCAGCCAAGATCGGGTCGAGCAGTACTTC.

The gene calls are TRBV4-1 and TRBJ2-7; D perhaps matches TRBD2 (6 bases). Germline values: CDR1 MGHRA, CDR2 YSYEKL. The CDR3 spans 14 residues. Trimming stripped 3 bases from V and 9 bases from J, with 18 bases between. CDR3 amino acids: CASSHFGGPSGQYF. The CDR3 DNA follows: TGCGCCAGCAGCCACTTCGGGGGACCTTCGGGGCAGTACTTC.

This clonotype was seen more than once but under ten times. The chain combines TRBV5-1 with TRBJ1-5; D is undetermined. The CDR3 loop spans 14 amino acids. Trimming left V 7 bases short and J 10 bases short, with 21 bases between. CDR1 is SGHRS and CDR2 is YFSETQ in the germline V gene. In DNA form, the CDR3 reads TGCGCCAGCGGTCAAGGAGGGTCCAATGACCCCCAGCATTTT. It is translated as CASGQGGSNDPQHF.

CDR3 amino acids: CASSPELGVYEQYF. CDR3 nucleotide sequence: TGTGCCAGCAGCCCTGAACTAGGAGTCTACGAGCAGTACTTC. This rearrangement joins TRBV7-9 to TRBJ2-7; D may be TRBD2 (5 bases). Deletions cut 5 bases from V and 3 bases from J, with 14 bases between. The CDR3 is 14 amino acids. Per germline, CDR1 SEHNR and CDR2 FQNEAQ (reference sequence).

This clonotype appeared once. Since no conserved phenylalanine or tryptophan closes the CDR3, a read error is the likely cause. The DNA is left out, because the CDR3 cannot be placed on it with certainty; the CDR3 is given as TCRdb lists it. The chain couples TRBV5-6 to TRBJ2-1; the table's D call, TRBD2, has no DNA check behind it. Germline V CDR1 and CDR2: SGHDT, YYEEEE. With termini counted, the CDR3 has 13 amino acids. CDR3 region: CASSLGRTTLKEV.

This clonotype was seen at least ten times. The chain couples TRBV4-2 to TRBJ2-7; 8 nucleotides match TRBD2. CDR3 length: 14 amino acids. V lost 5 bases and J lost 3; bases outside the gene matches: 6. The germline CDR1 and CDR2 sequences are LGHNA and YNFKEQ. In nucleotides, the CDR3 is TGTGCCAGCAGCACCCTTAGCGGGGTCTACGAGCAGTACTTC. It codes for CASSTLSGVYEQYF.

This clonotype occurred many times. The CDR3, as DNA: TGTGCCAGCAGCTTAGGATCCTACGAGCAGTACTTC. Translating gives CASSLGSYEQYF. The J gene is TRBJ2-7, the V gene TRBV7-9; D gene uncertain. Germline CDR1 and CDR2: SEHNR and FQNEAQ (reference sequence). Trimming shortened V by 1 base and J by 1 base, and 2 bases separated the two germline ends. The length of the CDR3 is 12 residues.

This clonotype was counted at least ten times. The gene calls are TRBV12-3 or TRBV12-4 and TRBJ2-7; 9 bases map to TRBD2. CDR3 length: 15 amino acids. V dropped 6 bases and J dropped 5; count of bases not matched to a gene: 11. Written as DNA, the CDR3 is TGTGCCAGCAGCCCTAGGGCTAGCGGGATCCACGAGCAGTACTTC. Its protein product is CASSPRASGIHEQYF.

At least ten counts were recorded for this clonotype. The V call is TRBV27, the J call TRBJ2-7; 7 bases fit TRBD1. Unmatched junction bases numbered 4, after V lost 2 bases and J lost 3 bases. Germline V gene lookup returns CDR1 MNHEY and CDR2 SMNVEV (reference sequence). The CDR3 is 14 amino acids. The CDR3 sequence: CASSLMGQSYEQYF. The CDR3 nucleotides read TGTGCCAGCAGTTTAATGGGACAGAGCTACGAGCAGTACTTC.

The rearrangement joins TRBV5-6 to TRBJ1-1; the match to TRBD1 covers 8 bases. J lost 7 bases, V lost 4 bases, and 12 bases had no gene match. This CDR3 is 15 amino acids long. Germline V gene data show CDR1 as SGHDT and CDR2 as YYEEEE. The chain's CDR3 is CASSLLDRDSGEAFF. The CDR3 DNA reads as TGTGCCAGCAGCCTTCTGGACAGGGATAGCGGTGAAGCTTTCTTT.

This clonotype was seen only a few times. This chain uses TRBV12-5 with TRBJ2-5; 9 nucleotides align to TRBD1. Trimming cost V 2 bases and J 1 base; bases outside gene matches: 5. The CDR3 has 16 residues. Germline V gene sequence: CDR1 LGHNT, CDR2 FRNRAP. The CDR3 DNA reads TGTGCTAGTGGTTTGATTGGGACAGGGCCCCAAGAGACCCAGTACTTC. Protein product: CASGLIGTGPQETQYF.

This clonotype was detected only a few times. The chain links TRBV6-5 to TRBJ1-2, with a tentative D call TRBD1 (5 bases). CDR3 length: 15 amino acids. V lost 2 bases and J 5 bases, leaving 15 bases between the germline ends. Germline CDR1 reads MNHEY; CDR2 reads SVGAGI. The CDR3 DNA sequence: TGTGCCAGCAGTTACGGGACGGCGGACGTATATGGCTACACCTTC. This sequence encodes CASSYGTADVYGYTF.